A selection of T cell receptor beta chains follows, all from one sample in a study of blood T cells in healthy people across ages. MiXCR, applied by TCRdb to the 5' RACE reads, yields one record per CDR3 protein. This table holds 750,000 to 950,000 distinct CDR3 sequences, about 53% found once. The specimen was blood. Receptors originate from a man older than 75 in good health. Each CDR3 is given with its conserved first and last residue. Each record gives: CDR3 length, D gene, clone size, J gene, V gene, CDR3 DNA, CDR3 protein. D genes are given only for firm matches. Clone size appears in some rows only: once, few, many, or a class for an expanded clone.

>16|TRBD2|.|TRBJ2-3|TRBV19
TGTGCCAGTAATCCTCTAGCGGGAGGTAGCACAGATACGCAGTATTTT
CASNPLAGGSTDTQYF
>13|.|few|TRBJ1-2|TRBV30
TGTGCCTGTGGACACGGGACTAACTATGGCTACACCTTC
CACGHGTNYGYTF
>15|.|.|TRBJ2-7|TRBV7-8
TGTGCCAGCAGCTCTCCGAGGGGACATTCTTACGAGCAGTACTTC
CASSSPRGHSYEQYF
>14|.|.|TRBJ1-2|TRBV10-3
TGTGCCATCAGGACTTCCACAGGGTCGATCGGCTACACCTTC
CAIRTSTGSIGYTF
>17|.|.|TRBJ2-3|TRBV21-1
TGTGCCAGCAGCCGGATTCCTAGCGGGAATAGCACAGATACGCAGTATTTT
CASSRIPSGNSTDTQYF
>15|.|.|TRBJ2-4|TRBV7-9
TGTGCCAGCAGCGCCCCGGACACAGCCAAAAACATTCAGTACTTC
CASSAPDTAKNIQYF
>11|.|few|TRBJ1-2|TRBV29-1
TGCAGCGTTGTGACTACCGGATACTACACCTTC
CSVVTTGYYTF
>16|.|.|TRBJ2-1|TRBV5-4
TGTGCCAGCAGCCCTTCGGGGTCCCTGAGGGGGAATGAGCAGTTCTTC
CASSPSGSLRGNEQFF
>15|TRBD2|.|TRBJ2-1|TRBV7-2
TGTGCCAGCGGGGGGCTGGCTAGCGGGATCGGGGAGCAGTTCTTC
CASGGLASGIGEQFF
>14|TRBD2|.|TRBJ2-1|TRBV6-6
TGTGCCAGCAGGATGAGCGGGACGATCAATGAGCAGTTCTTC
CASRMSGTINEQFF
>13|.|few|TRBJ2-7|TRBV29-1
TGCAGCGTTGCACTGACAGTAACCTACGAGCAGTACTTC
CSVALTVTYEQYF
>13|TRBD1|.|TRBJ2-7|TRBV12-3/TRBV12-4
TGTGCCAGCAGAGAAGACAGGGACTACGAGCAGTACTTC
CASREDRDYEQYF
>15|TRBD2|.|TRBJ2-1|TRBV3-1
TGTGCCAGCAGCCAAGGGAGTGGAGCGGGAAATGAGCAGTTCTTC
CASSQGSGAGNEQFF
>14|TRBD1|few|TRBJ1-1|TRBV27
TGTGCCAGCAGTACGGGACAGGTACGGACTGAAGCTTTCTTT
CASSTGQVRTEAFF
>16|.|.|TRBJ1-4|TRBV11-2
TGTGCCAGCAGTTTAGGGGCACCGGGACGGGTTGAAAAACTGTTTTTT
CASSLGAPGRVEKLFF
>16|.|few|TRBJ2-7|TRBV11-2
TGTGCCAGCAGCTTAGATCAAGCCCAGTTAGGCTTCGAGCAGTACTTC
CASSLDQAQLGFEQYF
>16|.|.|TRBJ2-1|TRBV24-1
TGTGCCACCAGTGCCCCGGGATCCTCGAGATACAATGAGCAGTTCTTC
CATSAPGSSRYNEQFF
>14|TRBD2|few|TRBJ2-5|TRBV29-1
TGCAGCGTCCATGGACTAGCCACCCAAGAGACCCAGTACTTC
CSVHGLATQETQYF